This T cell receptor (beta chain) comes out of a study of shared clonotypes between healthy human individuals. Trimming stripped 3 bases from V and 0 bases from J, with 9 bases between. The CDR3 is 15 amino acids. CDR1 and CDR2 from the germline V gene are SGHTA and FQGNSA. Comments on this clone: Its target is not known.

Original data processing: For the immunoSEQ data, sequences were junction-only without quality scores, so filtering differed. TCRdb keeps only in-frame clones here, not all; method: immunoSEQ multiplex PCR. The V and J calls and clone size come from that table; D and trimming were worked out from the DNA. Found here are about 1.5 million clones, roughly 97% of them singletons; the top ten hold over 1%. Study results and caveats: Sharing across a few donors was seen in 4% to 5.5% of naive CD4 clonotypes.

Sequenced material: naive CD4+ T cells sorted from blood. Subset noted: CD45RA+ positively selected. J is TRBJ2-1 and V is TRBV7-2, with D unclear. This TCR was sampled from a man in his thirties or forties in good health. In DNA, the CDR3 is TGTGCCAGCAGCTTCTTCAGGAGCTCCTACAATGAGCAGTTCTTC. Encoded protein: CASSFFRSSYNEQFF.